The rows below give T cell receptor beta chains drawn from one sample of a study of cytomegalovirus exposure and HLA in healthy donors. TCRdb's table, derived via immunoSEQ multiplex PCR, lists solely in-frame clones and lacks some. This table has around 300,000 clones, approximately 86% appearing once. Input material: PBMCs. The receptors shown here come from a man aged 25 to 45 in good health and CMV-seronegative. Each CDR3 is given with its conserved first and last residue. A D gene is named only where the DNA matches it firmly. Clone size appears in some rows only: once, few, many, or a class for an expanded clone.

CASSLAGGGTDTQYF TGTGCCAGCAGTTTAGCGGGGGGAGGCACAGATACGCAGTATTTT TRBD2 TRBJ2-3 - TRBV2 15
CASSLEQASNEKLFF TGTGCCAGCAGCTTAGAGCAGGCGTCAAATGAAAAACTGTTTTTT - TRBJ1-4 - TRBV11-1 15
CASSLEPTGTGNTIYF TGCGCCAGCAGCTTGGAACCGACAGGGACTGGAAACACCATATATTTT TRBD1 TRBJ1-3 - TRBV5-1 16
CASSQRQGVSAYEQYF TGCGCCAGCAGCCAACGACAGGGGGTCAGCGCCTACGAGCAGTACTTC TRBD1 TRBJ2-7 - TRBV4-1 16
CASSRQGNNQPQHF TGTGCCAGCAGTCGACAGGGTAACAATCAGCCCCAGCATTTT TRBD1 TRBJ1-5 - TRBV6-5 14
CASSQDPHGSGVTDTQYF TGCGCCAGCAGCCAAGACCCCCACGGCAGCGGGGTTACAGATACGCAGTATTTT TRBD2 TRBJ2-3 - TRBV4-3 18
CASSQDAGLSYEQYF TGTGCCAGCAGCCAAGATGCGGGACTATCCTACGAGCAGTACTTC TRBD2 TRBJ2-7 - TRBV4-2 15
CASSALAGNYNEQFF TGTGCCAGCAGCGCACTAGCGGGGAATTACAATGAGCAGTTCTTC TRBD2 TRBJ2-1 - TRBV9 15
CASSETSGGFSGANVLTF TGTGCCAGCAGTGAAACTAGCGGGGGGTTCTCTGGGGCCAACGTCCTGACTTTC TRBD2 TRBJ2-6 - TRBV2 18
CASSLGRGADTDTQYF TGTGCCAGCAGCTTAGGTCGGGGGGCGGACACAGATACGCAGTATTTT - TRBJ2-3 - TRBV11-3 16
CASSLGLQGAKYEQYF TGCGCCAGCAGCCTTGGCCTACAGGGCGCAAAATACGAGCAGTACTTC - TRBJ2-7 - TRBV5-1 16
CASSLKQAIEETQYF TGTGCCAGCAGCTTAAAGCAGGCGATCGAGGAGACCCAGTACTTC - TRBJ2-5 - TRBV13 15
CASSWTVSYEQYF TGTGCCAGCAGCTGGACAGTCTCCTACGAGCAGTACTTC - TRBJ2-7 - TRBV5-5 13
CASSVDTGGTDTQYF TGTGCCAGCAGCGTAGATACGGGGGGCACAGATACGCAGTATTTT - TRBJ2-3 - TRBV9 15
CASRRTGGNEQFF TGTGCCAGCAGGCGGACAGGGGGAAATGAGCAGTTCTTC TRBD1 TRBJ2-1 - TRBV27 13
CASSSSGRKESEQYF TGTGCCAGCAGCTCCTCAGGGAGGAAAGAAAGCGAGCAGTACTTC - TRBJ2-7 - TRBV11-1 15
CASSFGGTNEKLFF TGTGCCAGCAGCTTCGGGGGAACTAATGAAAAACTGTTTTTT - TRBJ1-4 - TRBV7-9 14
CASFNRQGGTEAFF TGTGCCAGTTTCAACCGACAGGGGGGTACTGAAGCTTTCTTT TRBD1 TRBJ1-1 - TRBV6-5 14
CASSLTTGANTGELFF TGTGCCAGCAGCTTAACAACAGGGGCGAACACCGGGGAGCTGTTTTTT TRBD1 TRBJ2-2 - TRBV11-2 16
CASSPTGRSAGFEQYF TGTGCCAGCAGCCCTACAGGTCGCAGTGCAGGGTTCGAGCAGTACTTC - TRBJ2-7 - TRBV7-9 16
CASSLGTKSDTQYF TGTGCCAGCAGCTTAGGGACTAAATCGGATACGCAGTATTTT - TRBJ2-3 - TRBV11-3 14
CAWNQGATGTEAFF TGTGCCTGGAACCAGGGGGCAACGGGCACTGAAGCTTTCTTT TRBD1 TRBJ1-1 - TRBV30 14
CASSIEGWEQFF TGTGCCAGTAGTATTGAGGGCTGGGAGCAGTTCTTC - TRBJ2-1 few TRBV19 12
CASSDGTGGQTEAFF TGCGCCAGCAGTGACGGGACAGGAGGGCAAACTGAAGCTTTCTTT TRBD1 TRBJ1-1 - TRBV10-1 15
CAISELRDIEAFF TGTGCCATCAGTGAGTTGAGAGATATTGAAGCTTTCTTT - TRBJ1-1 - TRBV10-3 13
CASSPPADRYGYTF TGTGCCAGCTCACCACCGGCTGATCGCTATGGCTACACCTTC - TRBJ1-2 - TRBV18 14
CASSSNREIEAFF TGTGCCAGCAGTTCGAACCGGGAAATAGAAGCTTTCTTT - TRBJ1-1 - TRBV6-5 13
CATSRTLAGSTLHF TGTGCCACCAGCAGAACTCTGGCCGGTAGCACCCTCCACTTT - TRBJ1-6 - TRBV15 14
CASSSSGQSETQYF TGCGCCAGCAGCTCCTCAGGACAGTCAGAGACCCAGTACTTC - TRBJ2-5 - TRBV5-1 14
CASSERNWTSGLTDTQYF TGTGCCAGCAGTGAAAGGAATTGGACTAGCGGTCTCACAGATACGCAGTATTTT TRBD2 TRBJ2-3 - TRBV6-1 18
CASSLEKVALAYEQYF TGTGCCAGCAGCTTGGAAAAGGTAGCGTTAGCCTACGAGCAGTACTTC - TRBJ2-7 - TRBV5-5 16